Below are 6 T cell receptor beta chains sequenced from a single sample in a study of long-term antiretroviral therapy in people with HIV. Survey level was the resolution at which the v3.0 immunoSEQ assay ran. Clones were read by immunoSEQ multiplex PCR, and TCRdb kept only the in-frame ones, dropping some. In the table there are about 39,000 clones, over 75% of which are singletons. The sequences come from unsorted PBMCs, collected 0.6 years after starting antiretroviral therapy. The receptors come from a young man with HIV.

The gene calls are TRBV6-1 and TRBJ2-1; a weak D match, TRBD1 (5 bases). The CDR3 consists of 15 residues. CDR1 is MNHNS, CDR2 SASEGT, per germline. V was shortened by 1 base and J by 9 bases, with 16 bases between the two germline ends. The CDR3 DNA reads as TGTGCCAGCAGTGAAGGATCTGTCCCTAGGGGTGAGCAGTTCTTC. Its translation: CASSEGSVPRGEQFF.

This chain uses TRBV15 with TRBJ2-7; D might be TRBD1 or TRBD2, each matching 5 bases. This CDR3 is 15 amino acids long. The germline V gene has CDR1 LNHNV and CDR2 YYDKDF (reference sequence). The V end was cut by 1 base, the J end by 0 bases, with 10 bases between. The CDR3 loop is CATSRAGLSSYEQYF. The CDR3 region has the DNA TGTGCCACCAGCAGAGCGGGGCTCAGCTCCTACGAGCAGTACTTC.

The rearrangement joins TRBV4-2 to TRBJ1-5; D gene uncertain. From germline, CDR1 is LGHNA and CDR2 YNFKEQ. V was cut by 3 bases and J by 2 bases, with 8 bases left in between. The CDR3 runs 14 residues. The CDR3 protein is CASSQFGGNQPQHF. CDR3 sequence (DNA): TGTGCCAGCAGCCAGTTCGGGGGCAATCAGCCCCAGCATTTT.

J is TRBJ2-7 and V is TRBV5-1; a weak D match, TRBD2 (6 bases). The V end lost 0 bases, the J end lost 5 bases, and 12 bases lay between the germline ends. CDR3 length: 14 residues. From germline, CDR1 is SGHRS and CDR2 YFSETQ. CDR3 bases: TGCGCCAGCAGCTTGGGGCGGGGTAGCAACGAGCAGTACTTC. This translates into CASSLGRGSNEQYF.

This chain joins TRBV9 and TRBJ2-5, with 8 positions matching TRBD2. This CDR3 is 15 amino acids long. Germline loops: CDR1 SGDLS, CDR2 YYNGEE. J lost 4 bases, V lost 3 bases, and 8 bases had no gene match. CDR3 protein: CASSGYSGNSETQYF. The CDR3 DNA reads as TGTGCCAGCAGCGGGTATAGCGGGAATTCAGAGACCCAGTACTTC. Complete variable domain (other parts from reference TRBV9 and TRBJ2-5): DSGVTQTPKHLITATGQRVTLRCSPRSGDLSVYWYQQSLDQGLQFLIQYYNGEERAKGNILERFSAQQFPDLHSELNLSSLELGDSALYFCASSGYSGNSETQYFGPGTRLLVL.

V and J are TRBV4-3 and TRBJ2-2, with D maybe TRBD2 (6 bases). The CDR3 extends over 14 amino acids. CDR1 LGHNA and CDR2 YSLEER come from the germline V gene. With 0 bases removed from V and 6 bases from J, the gap between germline ends came to 8 bases. The CDR3 reads CASSQDGGSGELFF. CDR3 DNA: TGCGCCAGCAGCCAAGATGGGGGGTCCGGGGAGCTGTTTTTT.